This is a list of T cell receptor beta chains from one sample in a study of blood T cell repertoires in COVID-19. Data came from immunoSEQ multiplex PCR; TCRdb stores just in-frame clones and leaves some out. Of around 84,000 clones detected, around four fifths appear once; the ten largest clones hold approximately 37%. Sequencing was done on a sample of peripheral blood. These receptors originate from a man older than 75 with active or convalescent COVID-19. CDR3s include the opening cysteine and the closing phenylalanine or tryptophan.

>TRBV5-1|TRBJ2-3
CASSPGGGTDTQYF
>TRBV5-5|TRBJ2-3
CASSLPAQRGTDTQYF
>TRBV11-2|TRBJ2-1
CASSSPLAGGFNEQFF
>TRBV11-2|TRBJ2-1
CASSLVILAGGFNEQFF
>TRBV5-1|TRBJ2-5
CASSFGNGGETQYF
>TRBV7-3|TRBJ1-1
CASSLGRGIAEAFF
>TRBV5-8|TRBJ1-1
CASSLRRGGNTEAFF
>TRBV4-3|TRBJ1-5
CASSQEGEERHQPQHF
>TRBV28|TRBJ2-7
CASMAGGSSYEQYF
>TRBV4-1|TRBJ1-5
CASSQVWTDSNQPQHF
>TRBV2|TRBJ2-1
CASSRLTYNEQFF
>TRBV30|TRBJ1-3
CACIRHTSGNTIYF
>TRBV29-1|TRBJ1-3
CSVTGLSGNTIYF
>TRBV18|TRBJ1-5
CASSPGGGSIKHF
>TRBV12-5|TRBJ1-5
CASGWGVGDQPQHF
>TRBV29-1|TRBJ2-3
CSVPRRTDTQYF
>TRBV2|TRBJ2-2
CASSVSLARTGELFF
>TRBV5-6|TRBJ2-6
CASSLRAGGAGANVLTF
>TRBV4-3|TRBJ1-6
CASSQDGGQGRAPLHF
>TRBV28|TRBJ1-3
CASATTQFRAGNTIYF
>TRBV6-5|TRBJ2-5
CASIAGTSGVETQYF
>TRBV5-4|TRBJ1-1
CASSFRGYTEAFF
>TRBV18|TRBJ2-3
CASSPRYGGGTDTQYF
>TRBV2|TRBJ1-1
CASSNFLDTEAFF
>TRBV5-4|TRBJ2-2
CASSLARVRNTGELFF
>TRBV24-1|TRBJ2-3
CATSDSRDRTRDTQYF
>TRBV19|TRBJ2-3
CATTGVATDTQYF
>TRBV5-5|TRBJ1-1
CASSLELTEAFF
>TRBV12-3/TRBV12-4|TRBJ2-1
CASRDNHNEQFF
>TRBV19|TRBJ2-7
CASSTPSGRPPYEQYF
>TRBV18|TRBJ1-1
CASSPTGIDTEAFF
>TRBV6-1|TRBJ1-2
CASSERTGVDGYTF
>TRBV12-3/TRBV12-4|TRBJ1-2
CASSGQNYGYTF
>TRBV2|TRBJ2-3
CASSGGVRTDTQYF
>TRBV6-5|TRBJ1-2
CASRRPLQMVYGYTF
>TRBV28|TRBJ1-1
CASSLARSTEAFF
>TRBV11-3|TRBJ2-1
CASSLDSDNEQFF
>TRBV2|TRBJ2-7
CASRGGLAYEQYF
>TRBV27|TRBJ1-4
CASSPWTGGLFEKLFF
>TRBV25-1|TRBJ2-3
CASSDGLAGGHTDTQYF
>TRBV28|TRBJ1-2
CASSQTGIYGYTF
>TRBV28|TRBJ1-5
CASSLGQTNQPQHF
>TRBV28|TRBJ2-7
CASSSARGVPYEQYF
>TRBV18|TRBJ2-5
CASSTGQETQYF
>TRBV5-6|TRBJ2-5
CASTKGLAGEWTQYF
>TRBV10-3|TRBJ2-3
CAISESTGAPSTDTQYF
>TRBV4-2|TRBJ2-1
CASSQFGLAGGDNEQFF
>TRBV28|TRBJ1-1
CASRKLDTEAFF
>TRBV11-2|TRBJ1-1
CASSRERNTEAFF
>TRBV7-2|TRBJ2-3
CASSLAGGAYTDTQYF
>TRBV3-1/TRBV3-2|TRBJ2-5
CASSQDFGGLETQYF
>TRBV27|TRBJ2-3
CASSPRGALTDTQYF